The clone carrying this T cell receptor (beta chain) was counted once. Per the original methods: Scientists estimated how many nucleated cells there were by amplifying reference gene primers. Clones were sequenced by immunoSEQ multiplex PCR, and TCRdb holds only the in-frame ones, with some missing. V and J calls and clone size follow that table, whereas D and trimming were derived from the DNA. The sample has 65,000 to 95,000 clones, 89% seen once. This entry belongs to a study of blood T cell repertoires in COVID-19. Study summary: Whether acute or convalescent, the COVID-19 samples came from the United States, Italy and Spain. The cDNA or gDNA used as material had been derived from T cells, B-cell-depleted T cells, or PBMCs.

Germline V gene lookup returns CDR1 SGHRS and CDR2 YFSETQ. The CDR3 sequence is 15 residues long. V lost 2 bases and J 0 bases, leaving 8 bases between the germline ends. The chain carries TRBV5-1 and TRBJ2-2, with TRBD2 as a possible D gene (6 bases). The sequenced sample was peripheral blood. The TCR comes from an elderly man with acute or convalescent COVID-19. CDR3 nucleotide sequence: TGCGCCAGCAGCTTTAGCGGATCGAACACCGGGGAGCTGTTTTTT. Residues: CASSFSGSNTGELFF.